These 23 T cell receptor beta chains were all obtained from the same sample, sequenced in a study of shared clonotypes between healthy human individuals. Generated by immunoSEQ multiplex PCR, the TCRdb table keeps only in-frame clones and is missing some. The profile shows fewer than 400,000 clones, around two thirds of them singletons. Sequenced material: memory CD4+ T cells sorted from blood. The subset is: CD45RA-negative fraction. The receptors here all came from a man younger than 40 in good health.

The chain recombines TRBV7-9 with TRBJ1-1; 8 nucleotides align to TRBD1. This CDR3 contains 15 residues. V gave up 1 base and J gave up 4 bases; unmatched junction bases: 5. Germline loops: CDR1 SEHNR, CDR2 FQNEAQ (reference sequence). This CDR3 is CASSLGTGGSTEAFF. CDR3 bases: TGTGCCAGCAGCTTAGGAACAGGGGGGAGCACTGAAGCTTTCTTT.

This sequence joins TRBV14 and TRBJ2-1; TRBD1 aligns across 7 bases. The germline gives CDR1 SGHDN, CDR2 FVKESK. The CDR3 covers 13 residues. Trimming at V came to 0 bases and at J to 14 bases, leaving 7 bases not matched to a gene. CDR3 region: CASSQDLGGAEFF. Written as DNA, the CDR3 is TGTGCCAGCAGCCAAGATCTAGGGGGCGCCGAGTTCTTC.

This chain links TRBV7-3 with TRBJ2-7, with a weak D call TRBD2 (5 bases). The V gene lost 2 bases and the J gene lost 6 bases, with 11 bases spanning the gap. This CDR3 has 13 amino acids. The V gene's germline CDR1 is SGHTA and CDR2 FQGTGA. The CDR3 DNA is TGTGCCAGCAGCTTAGGCTCAGGAGGCGAGCAGTACTTC. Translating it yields CASSLGSGGEQYF.

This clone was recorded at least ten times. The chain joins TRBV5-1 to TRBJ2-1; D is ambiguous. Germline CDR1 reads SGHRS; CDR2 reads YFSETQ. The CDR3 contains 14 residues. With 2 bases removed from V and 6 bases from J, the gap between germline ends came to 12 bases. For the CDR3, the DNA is TGCGCCAGCAGCTTTGGTCAATCCGGCAATGAGCAGTTCTTC. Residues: CASSFGQSGNEQFF.

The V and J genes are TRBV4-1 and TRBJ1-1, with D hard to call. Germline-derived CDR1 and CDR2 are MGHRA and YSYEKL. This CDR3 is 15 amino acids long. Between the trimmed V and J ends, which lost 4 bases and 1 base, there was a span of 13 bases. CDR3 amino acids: CASSPSDTRNTEAFF. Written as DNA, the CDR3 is TGCGCCAGCAGCCCATCCGACACCAGGAACACTGAAGCTTTCTTT.

CDR3 bases: TGTGCCAGCAGCTTGGACCCTGGACAGACACTGCGCGAAGCTTTCTTT. It encodes CASSLDPGQTLREAFF. V is TRBV5-4 and J is TRBJ1-1, with D tentatively TRBD1 (6 bases). Trimming left V 0 bases short and J 8 bases short, with 20 bases between. Germline V gene sequence: CDR1 SGHNT, CDR2 YYREEE (reference sequence). The CDR3 loop spans 16 amino acids.

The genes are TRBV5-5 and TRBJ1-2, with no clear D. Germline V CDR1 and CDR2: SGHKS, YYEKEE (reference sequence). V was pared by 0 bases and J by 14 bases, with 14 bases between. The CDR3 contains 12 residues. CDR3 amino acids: CASSLVGGLGTF. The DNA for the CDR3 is TGTGCCAGCAGCTTGGTTGGAGGGCTTGGGACCTTC.

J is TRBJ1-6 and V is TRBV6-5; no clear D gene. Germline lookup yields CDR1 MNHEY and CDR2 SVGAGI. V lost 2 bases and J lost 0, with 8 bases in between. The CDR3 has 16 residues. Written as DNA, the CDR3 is TGTGCCAGCAGTTACGACACCAGCTCCTATAATTCACCCCTCCACTTT. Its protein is CASSYDTSSYNSPLHF.

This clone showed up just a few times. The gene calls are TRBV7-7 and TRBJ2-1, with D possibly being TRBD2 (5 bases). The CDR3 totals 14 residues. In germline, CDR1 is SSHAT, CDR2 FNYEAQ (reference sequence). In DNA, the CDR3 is TGTGCTAGCGCCGTTTCGCTCGCGATTGATGAGCAGTTCTTC. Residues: CASAVSLAIDEQFF. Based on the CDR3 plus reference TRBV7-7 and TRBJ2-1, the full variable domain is GAGVSQSPRYKVTKRGQDVTLRCDPISSHATLYWYQQALGQGPEFLTYFNYEAQPDKSGLPSDRFSAERPEGSISTLTIQRTEQRDSAMYRCASAVSLAIDEQFFGPGTRLTVL.

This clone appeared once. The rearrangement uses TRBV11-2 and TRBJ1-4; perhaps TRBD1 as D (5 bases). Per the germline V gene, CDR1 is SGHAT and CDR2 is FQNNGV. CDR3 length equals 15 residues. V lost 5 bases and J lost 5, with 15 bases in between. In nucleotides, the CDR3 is TGTGCCAGCAGCCGGAACGGGGGGGGGAATGAAAAACTGTTTTTT. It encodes CASSRNGGGNEKLFF. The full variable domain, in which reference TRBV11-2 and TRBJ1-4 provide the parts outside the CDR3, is EAGVAQSPRYKIIEKRQSVAFWCNPISGHATLYWYQQILGQGPKLLIQFQNNGVVDDSQLPKDRFSAERLKGVDSTLKIQPAKLEDSAVYLCASSRNGGGNEKLFFGSGTQLSVL.

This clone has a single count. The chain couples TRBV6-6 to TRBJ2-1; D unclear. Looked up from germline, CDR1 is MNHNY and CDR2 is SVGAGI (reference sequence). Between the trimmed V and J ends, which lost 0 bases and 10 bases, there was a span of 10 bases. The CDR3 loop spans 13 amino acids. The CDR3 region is CASSYSLESEQFF. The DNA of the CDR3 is TGTGCCAGCAGTTACTCTTTAGAATCGGAGCAGTTCTTC.

CDR3 DNA sequence: TGTGCCAGCAGCCAAGTGGCCGGGACTAATAAAGAGACCCAGTACTTC. It codes for CASSQVAGTNKETQYF. The chain is built from TRBV4-2 and TRBJ2-5; TRBD2 aligns across 7 bases. The CDR3 has 16 amino acids. With V trimmed by 1 base and J by 3 bases, 8 bases remained unmatched. Germline V gene lookup returns CDR1 LGHNA and CDR2 YNFKEQ.

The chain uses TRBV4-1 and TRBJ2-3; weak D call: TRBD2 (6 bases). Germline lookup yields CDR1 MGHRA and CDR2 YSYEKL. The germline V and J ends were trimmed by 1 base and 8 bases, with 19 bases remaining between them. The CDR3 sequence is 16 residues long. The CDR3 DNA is TGCGCCAGCAGCCAAGCGCTTGGTAGCGGAGCGAGTACGCAGTATTTT. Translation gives CASSQALGSGASTQYF.

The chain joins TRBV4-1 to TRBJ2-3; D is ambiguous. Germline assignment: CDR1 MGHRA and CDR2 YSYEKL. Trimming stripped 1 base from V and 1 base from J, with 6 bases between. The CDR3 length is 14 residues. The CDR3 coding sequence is TGCGCCAGCAGCCAAGCTCAGGGCACAGATACGCAGTATTTT. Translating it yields CASSQAQGTDTQYF.

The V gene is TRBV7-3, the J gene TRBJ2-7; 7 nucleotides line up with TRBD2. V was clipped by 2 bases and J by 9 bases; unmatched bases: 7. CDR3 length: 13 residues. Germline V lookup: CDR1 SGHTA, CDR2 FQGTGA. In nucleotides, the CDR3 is TGTGCCAGCAGCTTAGGGAGGGAAAAAGGGCAGTACTTC. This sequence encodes CASSLGREKGQYF. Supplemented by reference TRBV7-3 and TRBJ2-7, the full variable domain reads GAGVSQTPSNKVTEKGKYVELRCDPISGHTALYWYRQSLGQGPEFLIYFQGTGAADDSGLPNDRFFAVRPEGSVSTLKIQRTERGDSAVYLCASSLGREKGQYFGPGTRLTVT.

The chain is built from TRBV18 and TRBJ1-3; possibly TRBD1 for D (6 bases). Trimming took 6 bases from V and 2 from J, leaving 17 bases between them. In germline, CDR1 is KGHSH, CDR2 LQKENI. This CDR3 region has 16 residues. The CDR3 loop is CASSLEGGAAGNTIYF. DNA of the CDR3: TGTGCCAGCTCCCTAGAAGGGGGAGCAGCTGGAAACACCATATATTTT.

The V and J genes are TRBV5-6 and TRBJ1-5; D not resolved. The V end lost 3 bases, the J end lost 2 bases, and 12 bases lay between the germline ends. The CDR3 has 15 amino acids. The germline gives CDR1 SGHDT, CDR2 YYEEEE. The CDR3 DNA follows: TGTGCCAGCAGCTCATCAATAGGGCGCAATCAGCCCCAGCATTTT. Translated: CASSSSIGRNQPQHF.

The CDR3 bases are TGTGCCAGCAGCCCGCTCGGGGGCGGAGGAAAAGAGACCCAGTACTTC. This translates into CASSPLGGGGKETQYF. The gene calls are TRBV11-2 and TRBJ2-5, with D possibly called TRBD1 or TRBD2 (6 bases each). The V gene lost 5 bases and the J gene lost 3 bases, with 19 bases spanning the gap. CDR1 SGHAT and CDR2 FQNNGV come from the germline V gene. The CDR3 has 16 residues.

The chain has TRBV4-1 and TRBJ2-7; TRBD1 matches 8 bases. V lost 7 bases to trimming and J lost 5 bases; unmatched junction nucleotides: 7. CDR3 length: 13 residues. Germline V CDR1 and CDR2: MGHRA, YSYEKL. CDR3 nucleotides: TGCGCCAGCAAGGGACAGGACAAGGACGAGCAGTACTTC. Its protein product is CASKGQDKDEQYF.

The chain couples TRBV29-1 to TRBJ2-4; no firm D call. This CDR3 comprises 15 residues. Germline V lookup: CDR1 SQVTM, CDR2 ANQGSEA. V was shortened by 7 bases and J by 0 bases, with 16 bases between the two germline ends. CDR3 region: CSGLRQELAKNIQYF. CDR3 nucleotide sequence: TGCAGCGGTCTTCGGCAGGAGCTAGCCAAAAACATTCAGTACTTC.

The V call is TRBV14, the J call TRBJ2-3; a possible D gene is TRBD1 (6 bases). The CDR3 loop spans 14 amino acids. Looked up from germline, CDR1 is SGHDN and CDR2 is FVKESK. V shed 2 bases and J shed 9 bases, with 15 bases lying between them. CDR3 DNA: TGTGCCAGCAGCCAATCTTCACAGGGATCCACGCAGTATTTT. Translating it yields CASSQSSQGSTQYF.

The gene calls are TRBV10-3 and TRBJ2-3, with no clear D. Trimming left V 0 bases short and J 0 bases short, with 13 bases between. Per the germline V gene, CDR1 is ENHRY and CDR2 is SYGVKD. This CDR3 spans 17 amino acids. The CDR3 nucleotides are TGTGCCATCAGTGAGTCGGGGATGGCGGATAGCACAGATACGCAGTATTTT. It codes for CAISESGMADSTDTQYF.

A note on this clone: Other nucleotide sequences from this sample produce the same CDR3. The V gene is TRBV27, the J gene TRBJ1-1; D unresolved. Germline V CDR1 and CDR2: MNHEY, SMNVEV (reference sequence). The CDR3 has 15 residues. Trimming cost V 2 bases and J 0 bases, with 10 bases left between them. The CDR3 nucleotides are TGTGCCAGCAGTTTACGGGCGGGAATGAACACTGAAGCTTTCTTT. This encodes CASSLRAGMNTEAFF.